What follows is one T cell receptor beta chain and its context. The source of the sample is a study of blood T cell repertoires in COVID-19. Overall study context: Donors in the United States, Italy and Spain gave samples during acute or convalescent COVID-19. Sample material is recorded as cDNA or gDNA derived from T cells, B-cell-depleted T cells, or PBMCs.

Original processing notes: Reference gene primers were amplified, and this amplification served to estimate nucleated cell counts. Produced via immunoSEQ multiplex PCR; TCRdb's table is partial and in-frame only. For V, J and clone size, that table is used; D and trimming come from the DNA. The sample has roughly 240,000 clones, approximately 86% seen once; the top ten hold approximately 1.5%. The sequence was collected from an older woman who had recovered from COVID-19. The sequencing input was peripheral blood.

CDR3 residues: CASRLGVTDTQYF. In DNA, the CDR3 is TGCGCCAGCAGGCTAGGCGTCACAGATACGCAGTATTTT. The chain joins TRBV5-1 to TRBJ2-3; D remains unclear. CDR3 length: 13 amino acids. V was cut by 5 bases and J by 2 bases, with 9 bases left in between. Per the germline V gene, CDR1 is SGHRS and CDR2 is YFSETQ.